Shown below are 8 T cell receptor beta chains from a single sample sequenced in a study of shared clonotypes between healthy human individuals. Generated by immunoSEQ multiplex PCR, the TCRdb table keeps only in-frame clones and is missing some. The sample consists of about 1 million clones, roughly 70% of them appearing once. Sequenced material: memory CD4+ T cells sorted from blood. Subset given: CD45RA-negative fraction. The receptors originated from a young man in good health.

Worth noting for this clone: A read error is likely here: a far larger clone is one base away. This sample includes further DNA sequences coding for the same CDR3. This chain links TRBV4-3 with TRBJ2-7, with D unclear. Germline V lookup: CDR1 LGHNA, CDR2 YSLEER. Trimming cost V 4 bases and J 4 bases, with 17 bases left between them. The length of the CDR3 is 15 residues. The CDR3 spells CASSRDRASLYEQYF. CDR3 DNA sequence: TGCGCCAGCAGCCGAGATCGGGCCAGCCTGTACGAGCAGTACTTC.

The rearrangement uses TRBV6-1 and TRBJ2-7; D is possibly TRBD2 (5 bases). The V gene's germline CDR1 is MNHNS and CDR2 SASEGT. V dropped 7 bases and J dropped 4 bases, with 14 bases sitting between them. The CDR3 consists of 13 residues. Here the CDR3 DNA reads TGTGCCAGCACCGAGGAGGCTATGTACGAGCAGTACTTC. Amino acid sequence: CASTEEAMYEQYF.

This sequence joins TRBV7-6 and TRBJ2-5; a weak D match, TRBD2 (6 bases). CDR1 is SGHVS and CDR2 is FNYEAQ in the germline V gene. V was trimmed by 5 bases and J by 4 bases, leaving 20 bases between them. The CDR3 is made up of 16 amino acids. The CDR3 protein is CASSLSGGKARETQYF. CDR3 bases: TGTGCCAGCAGCCTTTCTGGCGGGAAGGCGAGAGAGACCCAGTACTTC.

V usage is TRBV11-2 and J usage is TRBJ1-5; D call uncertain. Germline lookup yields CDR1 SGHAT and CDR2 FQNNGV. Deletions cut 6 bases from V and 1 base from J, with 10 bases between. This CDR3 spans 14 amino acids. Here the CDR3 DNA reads TGTGCCAGCAGTCCTGTCTCAAGCAATCAGCCCCAGCATTTT. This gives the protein CASSPVSSNQPQHF.

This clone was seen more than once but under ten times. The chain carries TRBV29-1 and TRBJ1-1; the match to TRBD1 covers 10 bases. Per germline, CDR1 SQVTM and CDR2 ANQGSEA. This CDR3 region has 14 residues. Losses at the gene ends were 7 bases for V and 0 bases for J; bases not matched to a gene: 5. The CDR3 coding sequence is TGCAGCGGCCGGACAGGGGGGATGAACACTGAAGCTTTCTTT. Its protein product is CSGRTGGMNTEAFF.

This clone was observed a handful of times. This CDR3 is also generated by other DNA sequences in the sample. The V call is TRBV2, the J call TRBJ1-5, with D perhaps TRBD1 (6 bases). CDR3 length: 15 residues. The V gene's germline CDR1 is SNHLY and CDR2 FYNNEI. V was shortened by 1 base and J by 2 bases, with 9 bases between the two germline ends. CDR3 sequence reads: CASSEGSGGNQPQHF. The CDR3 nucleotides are TGTGCCAGCAGTGAAGGTTCAGGGGGCAATCAGCCCCAGCATTTT.

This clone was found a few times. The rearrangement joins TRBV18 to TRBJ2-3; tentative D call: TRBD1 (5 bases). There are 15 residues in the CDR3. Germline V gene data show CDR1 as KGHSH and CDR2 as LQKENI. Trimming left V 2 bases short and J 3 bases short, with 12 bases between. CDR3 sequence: CASSPRGVRTDTQYF. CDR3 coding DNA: TGTGCCAGCTCACCAAGGGGTGTAAGGACAGATACGCAGTATTTT.

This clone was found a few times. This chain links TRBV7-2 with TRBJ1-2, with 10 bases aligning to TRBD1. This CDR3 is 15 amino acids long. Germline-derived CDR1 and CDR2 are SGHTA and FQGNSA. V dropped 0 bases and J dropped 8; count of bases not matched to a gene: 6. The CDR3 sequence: CASSLALGTGDGYTF. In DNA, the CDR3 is TGTGCCAGCAGCTTAGCGCTGGGGACAGGGGACGGCTACACCTTC.